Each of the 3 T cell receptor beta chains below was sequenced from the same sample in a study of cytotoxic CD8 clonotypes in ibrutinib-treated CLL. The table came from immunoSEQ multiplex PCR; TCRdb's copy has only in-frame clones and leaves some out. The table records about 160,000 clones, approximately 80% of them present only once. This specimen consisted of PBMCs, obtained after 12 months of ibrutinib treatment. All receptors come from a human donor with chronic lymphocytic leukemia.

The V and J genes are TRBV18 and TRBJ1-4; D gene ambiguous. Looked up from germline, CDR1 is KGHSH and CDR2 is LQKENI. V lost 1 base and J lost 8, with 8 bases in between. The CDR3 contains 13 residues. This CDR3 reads CASSPQTDEKLFF. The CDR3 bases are TGTGCCAGCTCACCACAGACCGACGAAAAACTGTTTTTT.

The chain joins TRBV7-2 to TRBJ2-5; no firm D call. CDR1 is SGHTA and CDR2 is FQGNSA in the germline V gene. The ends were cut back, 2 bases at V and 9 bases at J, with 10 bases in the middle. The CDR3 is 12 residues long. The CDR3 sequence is CASSLLPRAQYF. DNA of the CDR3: TGTGCCAGCAGCTTACTTCCCCGGGCCCAGTACTTC.

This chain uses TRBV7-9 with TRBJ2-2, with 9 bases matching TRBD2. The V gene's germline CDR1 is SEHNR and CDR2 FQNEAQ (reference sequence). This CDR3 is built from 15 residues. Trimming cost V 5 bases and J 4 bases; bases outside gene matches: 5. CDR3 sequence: CASSGLAGATGELFF. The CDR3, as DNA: TGTGCCAGCAGCGGCTTAGCGGGAGCCACCGGGGAGCTGTTTTTT.